Described below is a single T cell receptor beta chain sequence and its context. Its antigen is not yet known. Qualities for individual bases were not recorded, and no much larger clone is one base off. Inclusive of the bounding cysteine and phenylalanine, the CDR3 is 13 residues long. Only the CDR3 region is kept as DNA, spanning 39 bases read in frame from base 1. Trimming removed 6 bases from V and 5 bases from J, leaving 13 bases between the germline ends. CDR1 MDHEN and CDR2 SYDVKM are derived from the germline V gene. The data were obtained in a study of T cell responses to AZD1222 COVID-19 vaccine (dated by TCRdb to the early 2020s). Regarding the study in general: A total of 233 trial participants underwent TCR sequencing, of whom about 200 had received two doses of AZD1222 and roughly 26 had received two doses of the MenACWY control vaccine. Trial participants were enrolled into age subgroups of 18-55, 56-69 and 70-plus years, which contained 148, 28 and 57 TCR-sequenced participants, respectively.

The CDR3 regions of human TCRbeta chains were analyzed by immunosequencing. Per the original workflow: TCRs in the repertoires were compared against a reference library of SARS-CoV-2-specific TCRs that had been generated with the MIRA antigen-specificity platform. Breadth was defined as the fraction of unique TCRs that were SARS-CoV-2-associated, and depth was defined as the fraction of total T cells that were SARS-CoV-2-associated. Using the MIRA data, each spike-specific TCR was mapped to the spike region that the TCR reacts to and placed in a CD4 or CD8 class. Log10-transformed breadth and depth values were compared by one-way ANOVA with Sidak's multiple comparisons tests. This immuneACCESS table, as held by TCRdb, lists in-frame sequences with V and J called but not all clones. Of the missing ones, under half trace to an unresolved V gene in checked studies; the others have no known cause. V, J and clone size derive from that table, while D and trimming were established from the DNA sequence. The table for this sample lists under 120,000 clones; roughly 85% of them were counted only once. The ten largest clones add up to 2% to 3% of the sample.

The time point label, read with the paper, signifies: about 28 days (+/-7) after the second vaccine dose. AZD1222 recipients with second doses at about 4 weeks or about 12 weeks were pooled, because spike-specific TCR depth and breadth did not differ between schedules. The vaccinee samples were drawn from two UK trials, COV001 and COV002, one of which was a single-blind randomized controlled phase 2/3 trial testing AZD1222 (ChAdOx1 nCoV-19) in healthy adults. For TCRbeta chain sequencing, PBMC samples from trial participants were taken at day 0 and at day 28 after the second dose. Summary of the overall study and its limitations: Because no samples from the day 14 peak response were available, repertoires could be characterized only after the peak T cell response. The 56-69-year group was small, and its depth increase did not reach significance, likely because of low power. Only five or six AZD1222 recipients were SARS-CoV-2 seropositive at baseline, limiting conclusions about previously exposed vaccinees. The whole spike protein was spanned by vaccine-associated CD4 TCRs, and dominant responses were seen in regions 160-218 and 743-854. After two AZD1222 doses, both the breadth and the depth of spike-specific TCRs were significantly higher than at day 0 and than in MenACWY recipients. Most participants were white British and females outnumbered males, and the authors suggested that clonal diversity may have been underestimated. Epitopes outside the regions mutated in the B.1.351 and B.1.1.7 variants were reportedly recognized by nearly half of the unique spike-specific TCRs.

The receptor chain draws on TRBV28 and TRBJ1-2; tentative D gene TRBD1, with 5 bases matching. Sequencing was performed on peripheral blood, taken 28 days after the second AZD1222 dose. This TCR derives from an adult who received the AZD1222 COVID-19 vaccine. The nucleotide sequence reads TGTGCCAGCAGCTCGGGGGGGTGGTATGGCTACACCTTC. The encoded protein is CASSSGGWYGYTF.